These 3 T cell receptor beta chains share one sample of origin, sequenced in a study of T cell changes during pregnancy in multiple sclerosis. TCRdb keeps only in-frame clones here, not all; method: immunoSEQ multiplex PCR. In the table there are roughly 64,000 clones, approximately 91% of which are singletons. Material: peripheral blood, obtained in the second trimester of pregnancy. The source of these receptors is a female donor with multiple sclerosis, enrolled in a pregnancy study.

This sequence joins TRBV5-1 and TRBJ2-1, with 14 bases lining up with TRBD2. This CDR3 has 16 residues. Germline-derived CDR1 and CDR2 are SGHRS and YFSETQ. V lost 3 bases, J lost 7 bases, and 6 bases stayed unmatched. Here the CDR3 reads CASSSIGLAGGNEQFF. The CDR3 region has the DNA TGCGCCAGCAGCTCAATCGGACTAGCGGGGGGAAATGAGCAGTTCTTC. The full variable domain, with the rest looked up from reference TRBV5-1 and TRBJ2-1, is KAGVTQTPRYLIKTRGQQVTLSCSPISGHRSVSWYQQTPGQGLQFLFEYFSETQRNKGNFPGRFSGRQFSNSRSEMNVSTLELGDSALYLCASSSIGLAGGNEQFFGPGTRLTVL.

This clone showed up just a few times. This chain connects TRBV10-1 to TRBJ2-7; D might be TRBD2 (6 bases). CDR3 length equals 16 residues. The ends were cut back, 2 bases at V and 2 bases at J, with 16 bases in the middle. Per germline, CDR1 WNHNN and CDR2 SYGVQD (reference sequence). The CDR3 is CASSEVWGDGAYEQYF. DNA for the CDR3: TGCGCCAGCAGTGAGGTTTGGGGGGACGGGGCCTACGAGCAGTACTTC.

A single count supports this clone. V usage is TRBV9 and J usage is TRBJ2-7; D perhaps matches TRBD2 (5 bases). The V gene lost 0 bases and the J gene lost 3 bases, with 7 bases spanning the gap. Germline V gene data show CDR1 as SGDLS and CDR2 as YYNGEE. The CDR3 contains 13 residues. This CDR3 is CASSVDEGYEQYF. In nucleotides, the CDR3 is TGTGCCAGCAGCGTAGACGAGGGCTACGAGCAGTACTTC.